The clone carrying this T cell receptor beta chain was found once. Its matching antigen is unknown. The data were obtained in a study of cytomegalovirus exposure and HLA in healthy donors. Germline lookup yields CDR1 MNHNS and CDR2 SASEGT. The CDR3 length is 14 residues. Trimming removed 6 bases at V and 6 bases at J, with 17 bases between. The PCR employed 60 Vbeta primers together with 13 Jbeta primers. Sequencing was performed with immunoSEQ multiplex PCR; in TCRdb, only in-frame clones are kept and a portion is missing. The sample shows about 180,000 clones, around 80% of them seen only once. Study findings and constraints: TCR beta V- and J-gene trimming was later associated with a missense DCLRE1C variant. Association of 15,000 to 20,000 TCR beta sequences with HLA alleles was found at 0.05 false discovery rate in a later analysis. Some TCR beta chains (roughly 150 of them) were listed as cytomegalovirus-associated. In a later analysis, compared with equally common non-associated chains, HLA-associated beta chains were more expanded.

The receptor was derived from a girl aged 2-10 years in good health and CMV-seropositive. This chain connects TRBV6-1 to TRBJ1-2; D might be TRBD1 (5 bases). The sample comprised PBMCs. The CDR3 DNA reads TGTGCCAGCAGCACATGGGGGGGGAACGATGGCTACACCTTC. Amino acids: CASSTWGGNDGYTF.